This is a list of T cell receptor beta chains from one sample in a study of Ad26.COV2.S vaccination and SARS-CoV-2 variants. Measured with immunoSEQ multiplex PCR; TCRdb has only the in-frame clones, and not every one. The data contain hundreds of thousands of clones, about nine tenths of them singletons. The source was peripheral blood, collected in a trial of Ad26.COV2.S vaccine versus placebo. Receptor source: a person between 18 and 65 years old who received the Ad26.COV2.S COVID-19 vaccine or a placebo. The CDR3 runs from the conserved cysteine through the conserved F or W. Each record gives: CDR3 DNA, CDR3 protein, clone size, J gene, D gene, V gene. The D gene is left open where the match is weak. Some rows have no size entry. The others give once, few or many, or a class for an expanded clone.

DNA: TGTGCCAGCAGCCCCCGGACTAGCGGGTTCTCCGGGAATGAGCAGTTCTTC
CDR3: CASSPRTSGFSGNEQFF
size: NA
J: TRBJ2-1
D: TRBD2
V: TRBV5-4

DNA: TGTGCCAGCAGTTTCACGGGGCGGGAAAGCAATCAGCCCCAGCATTTT
CDR3: CASSFTGRESNQPQHF
size: NA
J: TRBJ1-5
D: NA
V: TRBV28

DNA: TGTGCCTGGAGTAGAAGGCCCACAGATACGCAGTATTTT
CDR3: CAWSRRPTDTQYF
size: NA
J: TRBJ2-3
D: NA
V: TRBV30

DNA: TGTGCCAGCAGCTCCCGACCGCGCTCTGGAAACACCATATATTTT
CDR3: CASSSRPRSGNTIYF
size: NA
J: TRBJ1-3
D: NA
V: TRBV7-9

DNA: TGTGCCAGCAGCAGATTAAGCAACACCGGGGAGCTGTTTTTT
CDR3: CASSRLSNTGELFF
size: NA
J: TRBJ2-2
D: NA
V: TRBV5-4

DNA: TGCGCCAGCAGCGACGGACAGGGATTGAGAGGGATTAGCGGGAGGGTAGAGACCCAGTACTTC
CDR3: CASSDGQGLRGISGRVETQYF
size: NA
J: TRBJ2-5
D: TRBD2
V: TRBV5-1

DNA: TGTGCCAGCAGTCATCTAGCGGGAGATGTAAATGAGCAGTTCTTC
CDR3: CASSHLAGDVNEQFF
size: NA
J: TRBJ2-1
D: TRBD2
V: TRBV6-2/TRBV6-3

DNA: TGTGCCAGCAGCTTAAATATGGGACTAGCGGATCTTCGGGACGAGCAGTACTTC
CDR3: CASSLNMGLADLRDEQYF
size: few
J: TRBJ2-7
D: TRBD2
V: TRBV28

DNA: TGTGCCAGCAGGAGACTAGCAGGCGACACCGGGGAGCTGTTTTTT
CDR3: CASRRLAGDTGELFF
size: NA
J: TRBJ2-2
D: TRBD2
V: TRBV5-4

DNA: TGTGCCAGCAGTTTGTCAGGGGTTATTGGAAACACCATATATTTT
CDR3: CASSLSGVIGNTIYF
size: many
J: TRBJ1-3
D: NA
V: TRBV28

DNA: TGTGCCAGCAGCCACATAAAAGGGGGGGCTGAAGCTTTCTTT
CDR3: CASSHIKGGAEAFF
size: NA
J: TRBJ1-1
D: NA
V: TRBV3-1/TRBV3-2

DNA: TGTGCCTGGAGTGTACGGTCAGGGACTGGGGCCAACGTCCTGACTTTC
CDR3: CAWSVRSGTGANVLTF
size: NA
J: TRBJ2-6
D: NA
V: TRBV30

DNA: TGTGCCAGCAGCTTGGAGGGTAGCAATCAGCCCCAGCATTTT
CDR3: CASSLEGSNQPQHF
size: NA
J: TRBJ1-5
D: NA
V: TRBV5-4

DNA: TGCGCCAGCAGCCAAGTAAGGACTAGCTTTGAGCAGTTCTTC
CDR3: CASSQVRTSFEQFF
size: NA
J: TRBJ2-1
D: TRBD2
V: TRBV4-1

DNA: TGTGCCAGCAGAGCGGGAGGGGTGAATGAGCAGTTCTTC
CDR3: CASRAGGVNEQFF
size: NA
J: TRBJ2-1
D: TRBD2
V: TRBV2

DNA: TGTGCCAGCAGCCAAAAACGGGATTCACCCCTCCACTTT
CDR3: CASSQKRDSPLHF
size: NA
J: TRBJ1-6
D: NA
V: TRBV3-1/TRBV3-2

DNA: TGCGCCAGCATCGAGAGACATCAACAAGAGACCCAGTACTTC
CDR3: CASIERHQQETQYF
size: few
J: TRBJ2-5
D: NA
V: TRBV10-1

DNA: TGCGCCAGCAGCCCCCGGACAGGGAGCTCCTACGAGCAGTACTTC
CDR3: CASSPRTGSSYEQYF
size: NA
J: TRBJ2-7
D: TRBD1
V: TRBV5-1

DNA: TGCGCCAGCAGCCCCGGGACTAGTAGCAACGAGCAGTACTTC
CDR3: CASSPGTSSNEQYF
size: NA
J: TRBJ2-7
D: TRBD2
V: TRBV4-1

DNA: TGTGCCAGCAGCTTAACCGGGACTAGCCTTGAGACCCAGTACTTC
CDR3: CASSLTGTSLETQYF
size: NA
J: TRBJ2-5
D: TRBD2
V: TRBV11-3

DNA: TGTGCCAGCAGGTTAGCTAATGAGCAGTTCTTC
CDR3: CASRLANEQFF
size: NA
J: TRBJ2-1
D: NA
V: TRBV6-5

DNA: TGTGCCACATCAAAGAACACTGAAGCTTTCTTT
CDR3: CATSKNTEAFF
size: NA
J: TRBJ1-1
D: NA
V: TRBV6-5

DNA: TGTGCCAGCAGTAACCGGGACAGAAATTCACCCCTCCACTTT
CDR3: CASSNRDRNSPLHF
size: NA
J: TRBJ1-6
D: TRBD1
V: TRBV28

DNA: TGTGCCTGGAGGACATACTACAATGAGCAGTTCTTC
CDR3: CAWRTYYNEQFF
size: NA
J: TRBJ2-1
D: NA
V: TRBV30

DNA: TGCGCCAGCAGCCAAGAGTGGGCAGGGGGGACCGGGGAGCTGTTTTTT
CDR3: CASSQEWAGGTGELFF
size: NA
J: TRBJ2-2
D: NA
V: TRBV4-3

DNA: TGTGCCAGTTCCAAGGAGGCGCCCAATGGTAATTCACCCCTCCACTTT
CDR3: CASSKEAPNGNSPLHF
size: NA
J: TRBJ1-6
D: NA
V: TRBV19

DNA: TGTGCCAGCAGTCCTACAGGGCCTAATGAAAAACTGTTTTTT
CDR3: CASSPTGPNEKLFF
size: NA
J: TRBJ1-4
D: NA
V: TRBV7-2

DNA: TGTGCCAGCAGTTATCCGGGACAGGTTATCCCCAATCAGCCCCAGCATTTT
CDR3: CASSYPGQVIPNQPQHF
size: NA
J: TRBJ1-5
D: TRBD1
V: TRBV27

DNA: TGTGCCAGCAGCCGAACAGGGGTGGGTGGCACTGAAGCTTTCTTT
CDR3: CASSRTGVGGTEAFF
size: NA
J: TRBJ1-1
D: TRBD1
V: TRBV6-6

DNA: TGTGCCAGCAGTCCAGACAGGAGACTGGGGGGCTACACCTTC
CDR3: CASSPDRRLGGYTF
size: NA
J: TRBJ1-2
D: NA
V: TRBV28

DNA: TGTGCCAGCAGCGTTGGTCAGACAAATCAGCCCCAGCATTTT
CDR3: CASSVGQTNQPQHF
size: NA
J: TRBJ1-5
D: NA
V: TRBV9

DNA: TGTGCCACCGTAGATCAGCCCACTGGGGCCAACGTCCTGACTTTC
CDR3: CATVDQPTGANVLTF
size: NA
J: TRBJ2-6
D: NA
V: TRBV28

DNA: TGTGCCACCAGTGATGGGACTACCCGCCAGTACTTC
CDR3: CATSDGTTRQYF
size: NA
J: TRBJ2-5
D: TRBD2
V: TRBV24-1

DNA: TGTGCCAGCAGCTTAGACCCGACGGGGTCCTATAATTCACCCCTCCACTTT
CDR3: CASSLDPTGSYNSPLHF
size: NA
J: TRBJ1-6
D: NA
V: TRBV7-2

DNA: TGTGCCAGCACTAGGGACAGGGGGCCGGAACAGCCCCAGCATTTT
CDR3: CASTRDRGPEQPQHF
size: NA
J: TRBJ1-5
D: TRBD1
V: TRBV2

DNA: TGTGCCAGCAGCAACCCGACAGGAGGTGGCGAAAAACTGTTTTTT
CDR3: CASSNPTGGGEKLFF
size: NA
J: TRBJ1-4
D: NA
V: TRBV7-2

DNA: TGCAGCGTCGCTGGACACCCCATCTCTGGAAACACCATATATTTT
CDR3: CSVAGHPISGNTIYF
size: NA
J: TRBJ1-3
D: NA
V: TRBV29-1

DNA: TGCGCCAGCAGCGAGGACAGGGTCGGTGAAAAACTGTTTTTT
CDR3: CASSEDRVGEKLFF
size: NA
J: TRBJ1-4
D: TRBD1
V: TRBV5-1

DNA: TGTGCCAGCAGCCATACTTCCAGGGCGTACTTC
CDR3: CASSHTSRAYF
size: NA
J: TRBJ2-7
D: NA
V: TRBV14

DNA: TGTGCCTGGAGTGTACTCCCAACTAGGACAGGGAGTATGAGCAATCAGCCCCAGCATTTT
CDR3: CAWSVLPTRTGSMSNQPQHF
size: NA
J: TRBJ1-5
D: TRBD1
V: TRBV30

DNA: TGCGCCAGCTCTCCGGGGGTCGGTAGCTCCTACAATGAGCAGTTCTTC
CDR3: CASSPGVGSSYNEQFF
size: NA
J: TRBJ2-1
D: NA
V: TRBV5-1

DNA: TGTGCCAGCAGTTACCTATCCGGGACTAGGAATGAGCAGTTCTTC
CDR3: CASSYLSGTRNEQFF
size: once
J: TRBJ2-1
D: TRBD2
V: TRBV6-5

DNA: TGTGCCAGCAGTTCAACACCGGGACAGTCGAAAGCTTTCTTT
CDR3: CASSSTPGQSKAFF
size: few
J: TRBJ1-1
D: TRBD1
V: TRBV7-8

DNA: TGCGCCAGCAGTGGGGGGACAGGGTCCTACGAGCAGTACTTC
CDR3: CASSGGTGSYEQYF
size: NA
J: TRBJ2-7
D: TRBD1
V: TRBV5-1

DNA: TGTGCCAGCAGCGTAGAGGGGACTAGCGGGAGTAGTGAGCAGTACTTC
CDR3: CASSVEGTSGSSEQYF
size: NA
J: TRBJ2-7
D: TRBD2
V: TRBV9

DNA: TGTGCCAGCAGTTACTCGGAGATCGGACTAGCGGGAGTGGCCGAGACCCAGTACTTC
CDR3: CASSYSEIGLAGVAETQYF
size: NA
J: TRBJ2-5
D: TRBD2
V: TRBV6-2/TRBV6-3